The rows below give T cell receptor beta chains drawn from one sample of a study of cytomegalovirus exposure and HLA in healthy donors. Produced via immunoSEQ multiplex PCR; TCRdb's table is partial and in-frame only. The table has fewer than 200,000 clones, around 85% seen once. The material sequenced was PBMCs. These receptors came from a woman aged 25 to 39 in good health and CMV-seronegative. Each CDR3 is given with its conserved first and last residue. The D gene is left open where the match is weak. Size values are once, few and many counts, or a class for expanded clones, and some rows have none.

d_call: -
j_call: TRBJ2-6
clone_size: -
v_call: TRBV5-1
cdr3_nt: TGCGCCAGCAGCGCGACTCCAGGGGCTGGGGCCAACGTCCTGACTTTC
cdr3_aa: CASSATPGAGANVLTF

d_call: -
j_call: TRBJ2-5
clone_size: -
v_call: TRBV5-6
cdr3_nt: TGTGCCAGCACCTCTAGGCTTAAAGAGACCCAGTACTTC
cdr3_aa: CASTSRLKETQYF

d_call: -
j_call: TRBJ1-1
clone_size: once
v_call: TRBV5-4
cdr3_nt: TGTGCCAGCAGCTTGCAGGGTCGCTACACTGAAGCTTTCTTT
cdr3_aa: CASSLQGRYTEAFF

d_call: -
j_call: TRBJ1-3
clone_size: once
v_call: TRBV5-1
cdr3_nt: TGCGCCAGCAGCTTGGGTCTGGCAGGGACTGGAAACACCATATATTTT
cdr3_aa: CASSLGLAGTGNTIYF

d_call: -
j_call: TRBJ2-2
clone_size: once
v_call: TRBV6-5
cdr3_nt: TGTGCCAGCAGTTACGGCACCGGGGAGCTGTTTTTT
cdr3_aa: CASSYGTGELFF

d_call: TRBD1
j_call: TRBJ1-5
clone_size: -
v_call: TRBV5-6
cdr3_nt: TGTGCCAGCAGCTATCTGACAGGGAAGGGTCAGCCCCAGCATTTT
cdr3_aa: CASSYLTGKGQPQHF

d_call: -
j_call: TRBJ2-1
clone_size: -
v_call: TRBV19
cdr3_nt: TGTGCCAGTAGTATACCCCCCCGGAACTCACCCTACAATGAGCAGTTCTTC
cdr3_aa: CASSIPPRNSPYNEQFF

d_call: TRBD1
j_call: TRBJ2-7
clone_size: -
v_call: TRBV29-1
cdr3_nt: TGCAGCGGGACAACCGGACAGGGGGCGGGAGAGCAGTACTTC
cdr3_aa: CSGTTGQGAGEQYF

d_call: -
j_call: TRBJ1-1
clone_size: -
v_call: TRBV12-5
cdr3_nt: TGTGCTAGTGGCCTTTCGAACACTGAAGCTTTCTTT
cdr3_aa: CASGLSNTEAFF

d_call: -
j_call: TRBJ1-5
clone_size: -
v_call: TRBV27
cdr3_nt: TGTGCCAGCAGTGAACAGGGCTGGGGTAGCAATCAGCCCCAGCATTTT
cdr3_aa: CASSEQGWGSNQPQHF

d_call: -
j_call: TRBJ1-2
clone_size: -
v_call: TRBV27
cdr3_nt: TGTGCCAGCAGTTTATCGAAGGCCGGACAGAGCCTTAACTATGGCTACACCTTC
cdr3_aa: CASSLSKAGQSLNYGYTF

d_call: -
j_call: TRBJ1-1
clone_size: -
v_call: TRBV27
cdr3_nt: TGTGCCAGCAGTGACGGCCCGTGGACTGAAGCTTTCTTT
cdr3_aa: CASSDGPWTEAFF

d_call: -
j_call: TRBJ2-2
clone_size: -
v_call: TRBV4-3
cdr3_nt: TGCGCCAGCAGCCAAGGTGGGGCCTGGGGGGGCGACACCGGGGAGCTGTTTTTT
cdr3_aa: CASSQGGAWGGDTGELFF

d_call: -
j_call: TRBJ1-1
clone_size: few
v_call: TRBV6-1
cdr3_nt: TGTGCCAGCATCATTTTAGGACGCGATGAAGCTTTCTTT
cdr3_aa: CASIILGRDEAFF

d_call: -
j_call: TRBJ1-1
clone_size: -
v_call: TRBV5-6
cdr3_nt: TGTGCCAGCAGCTTGGCACCCGGGAGGGGCTTGGGGGCTTTCTTT
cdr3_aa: CASSLAPGRGLGAFF

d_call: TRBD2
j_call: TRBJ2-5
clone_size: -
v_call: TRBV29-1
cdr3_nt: TGCAGCGTTGAATGGGCTAGCGGGAGGACCACTCAAGAGACCCAGTACTTC
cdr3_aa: CSVEWASGRTTQETQYF

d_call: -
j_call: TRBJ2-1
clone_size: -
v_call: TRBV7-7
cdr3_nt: TGTGCCAGCAGCTCAGGTACTGAGCAGTTCTTC
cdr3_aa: CASSSGTEQFF

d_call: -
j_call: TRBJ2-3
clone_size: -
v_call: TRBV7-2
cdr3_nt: TGTGCCAGCAGCTTAAGGGGGCGGGGCGCCTTCACAGATACGCAGTATTTT
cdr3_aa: CASSLRGRGAFTDTQYF

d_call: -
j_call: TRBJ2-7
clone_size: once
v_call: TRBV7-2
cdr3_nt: TGTGCCAGCAGCTTGCGAGGGGCGGGGTACACCTACGAGCAGTACTTC
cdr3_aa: CASSLRGAGYTYEQYF

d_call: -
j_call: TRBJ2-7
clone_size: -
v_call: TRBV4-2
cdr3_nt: TGTGCCAGCAGTTGGGGACGCCGAGAGCAGTACTTC
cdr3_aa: CASSWGRREQYF

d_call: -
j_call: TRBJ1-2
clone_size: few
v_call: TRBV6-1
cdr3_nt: TGTGCCAGCAGTGGTGGAACAGTAACTGCGGGCTACACCTTC
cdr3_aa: CASSGGTVTAGYTF

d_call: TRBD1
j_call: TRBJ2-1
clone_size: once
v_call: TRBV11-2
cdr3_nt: TGTGCCAGCAGCGAGGGGAAGACAGGGAGCTACTACAATGAGCAGTTCTTC
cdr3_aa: CASSEGKTGSYYNEQFF

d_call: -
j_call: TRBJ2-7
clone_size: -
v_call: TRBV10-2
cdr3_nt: TGCGCCAGCAGTGATCCCCCTCCCTACGAGCAGTACTTC
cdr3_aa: CASSDPPPYEQYF

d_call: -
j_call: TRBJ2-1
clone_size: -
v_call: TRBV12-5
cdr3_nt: TGTGCTAGTGGTTCGCCAAGCCAAGTGGGACCGAAGAGCTCCTACAATGAGCAGTTCTTC
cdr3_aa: CASGSPSQVGPKSSYNEQFF

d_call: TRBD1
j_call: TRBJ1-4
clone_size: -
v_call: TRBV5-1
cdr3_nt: TGCGCCAGCAGCCTCCGTGGGACAGGGGGGAATGAAAAACTGTTTTTT
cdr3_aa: CASSLRGTGGNEKLFF

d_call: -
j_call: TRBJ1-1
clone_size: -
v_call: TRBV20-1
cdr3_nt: TGCAGTGCGGAGATGAACACTGAAGCTTTCTTT
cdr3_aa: CSAEMNTEAFF

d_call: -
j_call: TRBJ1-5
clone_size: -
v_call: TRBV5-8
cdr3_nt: TGTGCCAGCAGCTTGGGACAGGTCCCGAGGCAGCCCCAGCATTTT
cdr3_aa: CASSLGQVPRQPQHF

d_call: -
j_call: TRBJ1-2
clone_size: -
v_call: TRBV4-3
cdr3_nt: TGCGCCAGCAGCCAAGAAACCACAGGCCGTTCTCATGGCTACACCTTC
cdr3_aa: CASSQETTGRSHGYTF

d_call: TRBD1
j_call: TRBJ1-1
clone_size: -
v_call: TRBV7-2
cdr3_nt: TGTGCCAGCAGGACAGGGTTCGGCACTGAAGCTTTCTTT
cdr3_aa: CASRTGFGTEAFF

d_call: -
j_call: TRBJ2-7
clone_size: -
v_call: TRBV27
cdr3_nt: TGTGCCAGCAGTTTATCGGGGTCCTACGAGCAGTACTTC
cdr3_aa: CASSLSGSYEQYF

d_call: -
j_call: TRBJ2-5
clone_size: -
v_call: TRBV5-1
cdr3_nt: TGCGCCAGCAGCCCTGGCTCCCGAAAACAAGAGACCCAGTACTTC
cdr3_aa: CASSPGSRKQETQYF

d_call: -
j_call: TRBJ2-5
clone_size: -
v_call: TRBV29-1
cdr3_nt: TGCAGCGTTCGGAAAGGACAAGAGACCCAGTACTTC
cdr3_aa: CSVRKGQETQYF

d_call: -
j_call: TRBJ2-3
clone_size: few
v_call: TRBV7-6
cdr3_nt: TGTGCCAGCAGCTTAGTAACGGGGGGACAGGCTCTACGTAATACGCAGTATTTT
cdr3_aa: CASSLVTGGQALRNTQYF

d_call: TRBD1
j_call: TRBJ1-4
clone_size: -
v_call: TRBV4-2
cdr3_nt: TGTGCCAGCAGCCAGGCGCTTGCCGGGACAGAGAATGAAAAACTGTTTTTT
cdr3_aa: CASSQALAGTENEKLFF

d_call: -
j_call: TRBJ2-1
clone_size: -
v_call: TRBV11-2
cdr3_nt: TGTGCCAGCAGCTTAGGTACACTTGGAGTGAATGTCAATGAGCAGTTCTTC
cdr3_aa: CASSLGTLGVNVNEQFF

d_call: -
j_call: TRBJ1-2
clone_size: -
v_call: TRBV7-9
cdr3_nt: TGTGCCAGCAGCCTGAATGGCTACACCTTC
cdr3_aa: CASSLNGYTF

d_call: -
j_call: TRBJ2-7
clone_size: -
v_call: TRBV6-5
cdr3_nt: TGTGCCAGCAGTTACGGGGAGCCCTTGACCTACGAGCAGTACTTC
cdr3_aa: CASSYGEPLTYEQYF

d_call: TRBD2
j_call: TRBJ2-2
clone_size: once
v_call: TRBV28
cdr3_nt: TGTGCCAGCAGTTCTCCCGGGAGGGCAGGGGATACCGGGGAGCTGTTTTTT
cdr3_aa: CASSSPGRAGDTGELFF

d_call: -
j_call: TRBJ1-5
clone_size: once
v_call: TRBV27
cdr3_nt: TGTGCCACCTCAGCAAATAGCAATCAGCCCCAGCATTTT
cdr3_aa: CATSANSNQPQHF

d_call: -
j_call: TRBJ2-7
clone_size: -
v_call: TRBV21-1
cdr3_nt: TGTGCCACCCTGGACAGCTCCTACGAGCAGTACTTC
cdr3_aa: CATLDSSYEQYF

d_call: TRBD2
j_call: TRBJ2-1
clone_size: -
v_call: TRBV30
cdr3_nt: TGTGCCTGGATTTCGGGCAGCGGGAGCTCCTACAATGAGCAGTTCTTC
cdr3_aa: CAWISGSGSSYNEQFF

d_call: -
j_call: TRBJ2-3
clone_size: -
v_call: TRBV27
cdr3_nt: TGTGCCAGCAGTTTTGCGGGCGCGGGCACAGATACGCAGTATTTT
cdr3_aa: CASSFAGAGTDTQYF

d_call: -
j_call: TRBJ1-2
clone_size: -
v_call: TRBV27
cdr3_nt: TGTGCCAGCAGCCCTGGGCGGGCAGCAGCTAACTATGGCTACACCTTC
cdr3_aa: CASSPGRAAANYGYTF

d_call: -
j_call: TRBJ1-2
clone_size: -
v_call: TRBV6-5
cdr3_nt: TGTGCCAGCAGTTTCCTACAGACTAACTATGGCTACACCTTC
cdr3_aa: CASSFLQTNYGYTF

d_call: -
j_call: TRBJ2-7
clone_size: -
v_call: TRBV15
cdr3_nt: TGTGCCACCAGCAAAACGGGCAGCTCCTACGAGCAGTACTTC
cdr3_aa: CATSKTGSSYEQYF

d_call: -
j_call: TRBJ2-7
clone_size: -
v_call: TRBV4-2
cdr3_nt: TGTGCCAGCAGCCAAGGGACCCCACCCCCCGAGCAGTACTTC
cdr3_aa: CASSQGTPPPEQYF

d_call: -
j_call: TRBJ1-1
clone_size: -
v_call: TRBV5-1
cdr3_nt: TGCGCCAGCAGCTTGGGGAGCAGGGTCGTCAACACTGAAGCTTTCTTT
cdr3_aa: CASSLGSRVVNTEAFF

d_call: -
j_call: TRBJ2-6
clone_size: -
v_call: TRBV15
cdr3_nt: TGTGCCACCAGCAGCACCCGTCTGGGGGGCGCTGGGGCCAACGTCCTGACTTTC
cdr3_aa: CATSSTRLGGAGANVLTF

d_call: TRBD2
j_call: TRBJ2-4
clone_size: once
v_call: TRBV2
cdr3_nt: TGTGCCAGCAGTGAAAGGGGGACTAGCGGGAGTCGATGGGTCATTCAGTACTTC
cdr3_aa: CASSERGTSGSRWVIQYF

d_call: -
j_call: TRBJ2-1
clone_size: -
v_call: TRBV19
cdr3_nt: TGTGCCAGTAGTATCACGGGATGGGGGTCCTACAATGAGCAGTTCTTC
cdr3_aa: CASSITGWGSYNEQFF